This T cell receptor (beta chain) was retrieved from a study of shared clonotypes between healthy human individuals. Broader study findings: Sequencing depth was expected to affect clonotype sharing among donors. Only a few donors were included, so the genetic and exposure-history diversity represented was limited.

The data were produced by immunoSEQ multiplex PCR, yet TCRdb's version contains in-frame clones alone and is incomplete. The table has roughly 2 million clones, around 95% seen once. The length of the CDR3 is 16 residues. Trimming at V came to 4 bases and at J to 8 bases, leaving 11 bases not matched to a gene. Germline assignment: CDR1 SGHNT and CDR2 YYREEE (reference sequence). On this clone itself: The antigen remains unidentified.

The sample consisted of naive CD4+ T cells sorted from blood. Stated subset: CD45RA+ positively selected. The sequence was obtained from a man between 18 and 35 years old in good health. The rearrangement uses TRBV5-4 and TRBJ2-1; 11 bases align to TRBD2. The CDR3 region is CASSPQLAGDIDEQFF. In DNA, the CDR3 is TGTGCCAGCAGCCCGCAACTAGCGGGAGATATTGATGAGCAGTTCTTC.